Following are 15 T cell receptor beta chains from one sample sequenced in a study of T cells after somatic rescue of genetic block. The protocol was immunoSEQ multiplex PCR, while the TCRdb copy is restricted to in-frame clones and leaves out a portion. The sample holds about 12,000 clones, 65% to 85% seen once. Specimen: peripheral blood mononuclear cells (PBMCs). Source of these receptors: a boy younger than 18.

This chain's CDR3 is CASSLGLILSYEQYF. As DNA, the CDR3 is TGTGCCAGCAGCTTAGGTCTGATACTCTCCTACGAGCAGTACTTC. The rearrangement links TRBV7-9 to TRBJ2-7; D not resolved. Germline V lookup: CDR1 SEHNR, CDR2 FQNEAQ (reference sequence). CDR3 length equals 15 residues. Deletions cut 1 base from V and 0 bases from J, with 10 bases between.

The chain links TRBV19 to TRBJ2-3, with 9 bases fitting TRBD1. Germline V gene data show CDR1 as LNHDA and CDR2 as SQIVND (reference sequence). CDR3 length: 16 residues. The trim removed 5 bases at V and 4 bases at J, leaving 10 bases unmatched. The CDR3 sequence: CASSPPGTGRADTQYF. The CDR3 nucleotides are TGTGCCAGTAGTCCCCCCGGGACAGGGAGGGCAGATACGCAGTATTTT.

CDR3 residues: CASSRIGLAGAETQYF. CDR3 DNA sequence: TGTGCCAGCAGCCGAATCGGACTAGCGGGAGCAGAGACCCAGTACTTC. This chain links TRBV27 with TRBJ2-5; 13 bases fit TRBD2. In germline, CDR1 is MNHEY, CDR2 SMNVEV (reference sequence). V shed 6 bases, J shed 4 bases, and the junction held 8 bases outside the gene matches. This CDR3 is 16 amino acids long.

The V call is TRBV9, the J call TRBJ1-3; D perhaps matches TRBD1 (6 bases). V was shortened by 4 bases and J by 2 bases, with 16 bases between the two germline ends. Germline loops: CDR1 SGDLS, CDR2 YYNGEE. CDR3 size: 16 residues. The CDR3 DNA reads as TGTGCCAGCAGCCCCGGCCCCGGGGGGCCTGGAAACACCATATATTTT. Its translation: CASSPGPGGPGNTIYF.

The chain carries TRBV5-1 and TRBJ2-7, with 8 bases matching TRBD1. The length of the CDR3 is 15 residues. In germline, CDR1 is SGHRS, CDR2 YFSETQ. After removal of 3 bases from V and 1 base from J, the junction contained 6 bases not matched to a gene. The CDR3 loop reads CASSSLQGGSYEQYF. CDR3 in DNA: TGCGCCAGCAGCTCCCTACAGGGGGGATCCTACGAGCAGTACTTC.

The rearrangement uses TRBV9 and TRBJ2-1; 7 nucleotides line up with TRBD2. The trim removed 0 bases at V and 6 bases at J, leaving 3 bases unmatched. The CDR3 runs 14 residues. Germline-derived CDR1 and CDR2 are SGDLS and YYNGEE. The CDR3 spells CASSVGGSTNEQFF. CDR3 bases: TGTGCCAGCAGCGTAGGCGGGAGTACCAATGAGCAGTTCTTC. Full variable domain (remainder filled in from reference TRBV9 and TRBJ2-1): DSGVTQTPKHLITATGQRVTLRCSPRSGDLSVYWYQQSLDQGLQFLIQYYNGEERAKGNILERFSAQQFPDLHSELNLSSLELGDSALYFCASSVGGSTNEQFFGPGTRLTVL.

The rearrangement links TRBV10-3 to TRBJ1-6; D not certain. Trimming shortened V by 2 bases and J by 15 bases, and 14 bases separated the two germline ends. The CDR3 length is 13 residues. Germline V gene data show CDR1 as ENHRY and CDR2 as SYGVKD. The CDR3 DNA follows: TGTGCCATCAGTGAGCCTCGTCCAGCGCTCCTCCACTTT. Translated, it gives CAISEPRPALLHF.

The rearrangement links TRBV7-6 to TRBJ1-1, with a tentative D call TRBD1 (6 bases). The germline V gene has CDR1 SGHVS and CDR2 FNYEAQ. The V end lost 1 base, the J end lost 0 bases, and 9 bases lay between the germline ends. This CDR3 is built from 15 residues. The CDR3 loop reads CASSLGRDMNTEAFF. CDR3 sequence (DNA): TGTGCCAGCAGCTTAGGGAGGGACATGAACACTGAAGCTTTCTTT.

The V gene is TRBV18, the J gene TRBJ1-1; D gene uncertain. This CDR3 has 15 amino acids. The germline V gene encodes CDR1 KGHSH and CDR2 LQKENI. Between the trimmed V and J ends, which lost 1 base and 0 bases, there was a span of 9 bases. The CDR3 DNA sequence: TGTGCCAGCTCACCACTCCTGACCCTGAACACTGAAGCTTTCTTT. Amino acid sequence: CASSPLLTLNTEAFF.

The CDR3 region is CASSINGGYEQYF. CDR3 nucleotide sequence: TGTGCCAGTAGTATTAATGGGGGCTACGAGCAGTACTTC. The rearrangement uses TRBV19 and TRBJ2-7; D may be TRBD1 or TRBD2 (5 bases each). Germline V gene sequence: CDR1 LNHDA, CDR2 SQIVND (reference sequence). CDR3 length: 13 amino acids. Trimming shortened V by 3 bases and J by 3 bases, and 9 bases separated the two germline ends.

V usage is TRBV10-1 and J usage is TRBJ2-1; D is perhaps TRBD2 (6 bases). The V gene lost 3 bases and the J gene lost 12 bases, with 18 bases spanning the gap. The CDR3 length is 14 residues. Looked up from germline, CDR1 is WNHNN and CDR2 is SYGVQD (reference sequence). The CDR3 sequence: CASSDQLAAKGQFF. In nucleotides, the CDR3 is TGCGCCAGCAGTGACCAACTAGCCGCGAAAGGGCAGTTCTTC.

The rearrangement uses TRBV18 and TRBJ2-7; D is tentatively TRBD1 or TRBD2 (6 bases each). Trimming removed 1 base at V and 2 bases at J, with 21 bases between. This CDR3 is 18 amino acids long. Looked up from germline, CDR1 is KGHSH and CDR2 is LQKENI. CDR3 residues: CASSPRGGGEGGTYEQYF. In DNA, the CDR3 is TGTGCCAGCTCACCACGGGGAGGAGGGGAAGGGGGGACCTACGAGCAGTACTTC.

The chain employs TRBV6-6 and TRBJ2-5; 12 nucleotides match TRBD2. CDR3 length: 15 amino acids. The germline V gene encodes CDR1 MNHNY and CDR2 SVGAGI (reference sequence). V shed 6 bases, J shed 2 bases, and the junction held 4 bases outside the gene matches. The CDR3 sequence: CASRGLAGLQETQYF. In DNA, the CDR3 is TGTGCCAGCAGGGGACTAGCGGGCCTACAAGAGACCCAGTACTTC.

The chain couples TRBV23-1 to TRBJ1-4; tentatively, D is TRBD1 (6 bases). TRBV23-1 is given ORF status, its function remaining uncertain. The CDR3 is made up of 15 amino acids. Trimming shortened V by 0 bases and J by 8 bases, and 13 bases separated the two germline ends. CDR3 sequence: CASSQSQGMGEKLFF. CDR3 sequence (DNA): TGCGCCAGCAGTCAATCACAGGGCATGGGGGAAAAACTGTTTTTT.

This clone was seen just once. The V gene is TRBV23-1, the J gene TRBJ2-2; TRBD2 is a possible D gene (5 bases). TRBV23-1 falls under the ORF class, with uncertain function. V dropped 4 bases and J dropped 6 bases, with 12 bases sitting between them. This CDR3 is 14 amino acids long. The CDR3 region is CASSPLGDSGELFF. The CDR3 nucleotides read TGCGCCAGCAGTCCCCTCGGGGATTCCGGGGAGCTGTTTTTT.